This entry is about one T cell receptor (beta chain). The antigen is not known. Germline values: CDR1 KGHSH, CDR2 LQKENI. This CDR3 is built from 16 residues. With 2 bases clipped from V and 7 bases from J, the junction kept 11 bases outside the gene matches. The sample originates from a study of shared clonotypes between healthy human individuals. This table comes from immunoSEQ multiplex PCR, and its TCRdb copy is limited to in-frame clones, with some not included. The table has around 350,000 clones, around four fifths seen once. Findings and caveats of the study: Exclusively blood specimens were collected; tissue repertoires likely differ.

The sequence came from a man younger than 40 in good health. This chain connects TRBV18 to TRBJ2-7; 10 nucleotides match TRBD2. Sequenced material: memory CD4+ T cells sorted from blood. As to subset: CD45RA-negative fraction. CDR3: CASSPSGLAGAREQYF. The CDR3 DNA follows: TGTGCCAGCTCACCATCGGGGCTAGCGGGAGCGCGGGAGCAGTACTTC.